This T cell receptor (beta chain) emerged from a study of T cell responses to AZD1222 COVID-19 vaccine. Study-level results: Donor demographics were predominantly white British with a female majority; clonal diversity may be underestimated. Spike was spanned by vaccine-associated CD4 TCRs, which were dominant at 160-218 and 743-854.

Points on this clone: Its antigen is not identified.

The CDR3 totals 13 residues. V shed 6 bases and J 7 bases; nucleotides not matched to a gene: 8. The V gene's germline CDR1 is SQVTM and CDR2 ANQGSEA. TCRdb's copy holds only in-frame clones and misses some; the assay was immunoSEQ multiplex PCR. The data contain some 130,000 clones, approximately 90% of them seen just once; the ten biggest clones take up about 1%. The chain couples TRBV29-1 to TRBJ1-4; 7 positions agree with TRBD1. This sample comprised peripheral blood, obtained 28 days after the second AZD1222 dose. This sequence was found in an adult who received the AZD1222 COVID-19 vaccine. CDR3 protein: CSVAETGPEKLFF. Written as DNA, the CDR3 is TGCAGCGTCGCCGAGACAGGGCCTGAAAAACTGTTTTTT.